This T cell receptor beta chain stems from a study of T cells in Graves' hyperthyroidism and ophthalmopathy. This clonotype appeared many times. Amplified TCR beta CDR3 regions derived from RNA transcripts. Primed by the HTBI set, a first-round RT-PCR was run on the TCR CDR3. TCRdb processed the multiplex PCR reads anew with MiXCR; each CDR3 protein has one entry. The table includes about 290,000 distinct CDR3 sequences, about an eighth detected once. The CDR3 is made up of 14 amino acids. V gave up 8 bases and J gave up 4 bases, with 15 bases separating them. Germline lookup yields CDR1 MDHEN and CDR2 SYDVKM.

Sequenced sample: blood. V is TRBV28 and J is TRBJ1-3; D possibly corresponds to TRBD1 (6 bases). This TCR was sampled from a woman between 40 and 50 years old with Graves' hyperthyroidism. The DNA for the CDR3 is TGTGCCAGCGGATTCCGGGGGCAAGGAAACACCATATATTTT. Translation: CASGFRGQGNTIYF.